This T cell receptor (beta chain) is from a study of blood T cell repertoires in COVID-19. Study as a whole: Acute-phase and convalescent COVID-19 samples originated in the United States, Italy and Spain. T cells, B-cell-depleted T cells, or PBMCs supplied cDNA or gDNA.

Original handling: Estimated nucleated cell counts came from reference gene primer amplification. Libraries were prepared by immunoSEQ multiplex PCR; TCRdb keeps only in-frame clonotypes and omits some of them. The V and J calls and clone size come from that table; D and trimming were worked out from the DNA. This table holds some 230,000 clones, just over 85% found once. CDR1 and CDR2 from the germline V gene are SNHLY and FYNNEI. The V and J ends lost 3 bases and 10 bases respectively, with 31 bases between them. This CDR3 spans 19 amino acids. Sequenced: peripheral blood. This chain links TRBV2 with TRBJ2-1; D perhaps matches TRBD1 (6 bases). The source of this sequence is a man aged 25-45 years who had recovered from COVID-19. The CDR3 DNA follows: TGTGCCAGCAGTGAGCTACAGGGAAGATTCGGGGCCCGCGAGGAAGAGCAGTTCTTC. This translates into CASSELQGRFGAREEEQFF. The whole variable domain, filled in from reference TRBV2 and TRBJ2-1, reads EPEVTQTPSHQVTQMGQEVILRCVPISNHLYFYWYRQILGQKVEFLVSFYNNEISEKSEIFDDQFSVERPDGSNFTLKIRSTKLEDSAMYFCASSELQGRFGAREEEQFFGPGTRLTVL.